The following is a TCR beta chain sequence with its context. The antigen it binds to is not known. Germline and junction disagree at one end, which may indicate a read error. Library creation used PCR. Sequencing relied on an Illumina HiSeq 2500. To reduce PCR and sequencing biases, unique molecular identifiers were incorporated into the TCR beta cDNA libraries. Per 1 to 10 million input T cells, roughly 500,000 cDNA molecules were obtained, such that each molecule approximated one T cell. The patient libraries were prepared and sequenced using the same protocol as the earlier healthy control dataset. Samples belonging to the same batch were prepared together, multiplexed and sequenced on a shared HiSeq lane. In the source study's methods: Raw barcoded reads were processed with MIGEC, discarding single-read molecular identifier groups before consensus assembly and CDR3 extraction. Clonotype tables were post-analysed with VDJtools, and diversity was normalized by down-sampling all datasets to the smallest sample size. To correct batch-related cross-sample contamination, repertoire overlap clustering matched CDR3 amino acid sequences but not nucleotide sequences. In-frame beta chains were kept once TCRdb had trimmed the public reads at Q25 with fastp and called clones with MiXCR. Rows with a matching CDR3 protein are joined into one entry that keeps the most common DNA and genes. The V and J calls and clone size come from TCRdb's table, not from the authors' own analysis. This sample has roughly 430,000 distinct CDR3 sequences in its table, and about 39% of those were observed once. Of the sample, 6% to 9% falls within the top ten clones.

Including the terminal cysteine and phenylalanine, the CDR3 comprises 15 residues. Kept here is only the CDR3 DNA, which spans 45 bases and is read in frame from base 1. Taken from the germline V gene, the CDR1 and CDR2 loops are SGHDT and YYEEEE. These data originate in a study of post-analysis software for immune sequencing data (dated by TCRdb to between 2015 and 2016). For the study in its entirety: Recorded disease courses included relapsing-remitting, secondary progressive and progressive-relapsing multiple sclerosis, with some patients lacking subtype annotation. The patient repertoires were set against about eleven previously published healthy control repertoires from donors whose ages ranged from roughly 6 to 27 years. A subset of samples was prepared in parallel using single-end sample barcoding, then pooled and co-amplified after Illumina adapter ligation. Points the paper makes about the study in general: Compared with controls, multiple sclerosis patients had significantly lower normalized Chao1 diversity, a finding suggesting substantial peripheral T-cell clonal expansion. The control group was slightly older than the multiple sclerosis patient group. Significantly higher frequencies in patients than in controls were found for roughly 5 TRBV segments, including TRBV5-6, TRBV5-1 and TRBV20-1. Direct clustering with F measure showed strong co-clustering of samples prepared in the same batch, prompting a batch-effect correction.

To demonstrate the VDJtools post-analysis software, the study profiled TCR beta repertoires from the peripheral blood of 10 to 15 young patients with multiple sclerosis. Multiple sclerosis patients were children and adolescents aged roughly 6 to 16 years. This chain is built from TRBV5-6 and TRBJ1-2; matching of 5 bases hints at TRBD1 as the D gene. This TCR was sampled from a girl aged 2 to 9 with multiple sclerosis. The sample was blood. The CDR3 protein sequence reads: CASSLVQAVNYDYTF. The sequenced DNA: TGTGCCAGCAGCTTGGTACAGGCCGTCAACTATGACTACACCTTC.